Below, 32 T cell receptor beta chains from the same sample are listed, as sequenced in a study of blood T cell repertoires in COVID-19. Libraries were prepared by immunoSEQ multiplex PCR; TCRdb keeps only in-frame clonotypes and omits some of them. The repertoire holds more than 300,000 clones, with around nine tenths as singletons. Sequencing input: PBMCs or T cells enriched from blood (not recorded which). The receptors originated from a woman in her late teens or twenties who had recovered from COVID-19.

This clone was detected once. The junction does not match germline at one end; this may be a read error. This chain links TRBV6-1 with TRBJ1-5; D remains ambiguous. CDR1 is MNHNS, CDR2 SASEGT, per germline. This CDR3 spans 13 amino acids. CDR3 amino acids: CASSELGGSALYF. The CDR3 DNA reads TGTGCCAGCAGTGAACTAGGTGGGTCAGCCCTGTATTTT.

The chain recombines TRBV28 with TRBJ2-1, with D perhaps matching TRBD1 (7 bases). The length of the CDR3 is 16 residues. Germline values: CDR1 MDHEN, CDR2 SYDVKM. V was shortened by 5 bases and J by 6 bases, with 20 bases between the two germline ends. The CDR3 here is CASSPSTTGRSNEQFF. As DNA, the CDR3 is TGTGCCAGCAGTCCATCGACGACAGGGAGGTCCAATGAGCAGTTCTTC. Filled out from reference TRBV28 and TRBJ2-1, the complete variable domain reads DVKVTQSSRYLVKRTGEKVFLECVQDMDHENMFWYRQDPGLGLRLIYFSYDVKMKEKGDIPEGYSVSREKKERFSLILESASTNQTSMYLCASSPSTTGRSNEQFFGPGTRLTVL.

The chain employs TRBV29-1 and TRBJ1-1; 7 nucleotides match TRBD1. Per germline, CDR1 SQVTM and CDR2 ANQGSEA. The CDR3 has 14 amino acids. V lost 6 bases to trimming and J lost 1 base; unmatched junction nucleotides: 8. The CDR3 DNA follows: TGCAGCGTAAGAAAACAGGGGAGGAACACTGAAGCTTTCTTT. Protein product: CSVRKQGRNTEAFF.

V usage is TRBV5-1 and J usage is TRBJ2-3; 10 bases match TRBD2. The CDR3 has 16 amino acids. Germline values: CDR1 SGHRS, CDR2 YFSETQ. V dropped 0 bases and J dropped 5; count of bases not matched to a gene: 6. CDR3 protein: CASSLGASGGVDTQYF. The CDR3 coding sequence is TGCGCCAGCAGCTTGGGGGCTAGCGGGGGCGTAGATACGCAGTATTTT. Based on the CDR3 plus reference TRBV5-1 and TRBJ2-3, the full variable domain is KAGVTQTPRYLIKTRGQQVTLSCSPISGHRSVSWYQQTPGQGLQFLFEYFSETQRNKGNFPGRFSGRQFSNSRSEMNVSTLELGDSALYLCASSLGASGGVDTQYFGPGTRLTVL.

V and J are TRBV28 and TRBJ1-5, with 7 positions matching TRBD1. CDR1 MDHEN and CDR2 SYDVKM come from the germline V gene. V dropped 7 bases and J dropped 5; count of bases not matched to a gene: 8. This CDR3 comprises 14 residues. Written as DNA, the CDR3 is TGTGCCAGCAAAGGGGGCCCCTCAGATCAGCCCCAGCATTTT. Translated, it gives CASKGGPSDQPQHF.

The rearrangement uses TRBV10-2 and TRBJ1-1; D uncertain. CDR1 WSHSY and CDR2 SAAADI come from the germline V gene. The CDR3 spans 13 residues. V dropped 3 bases and J dropped 8 bases, with 13 bases sitting between them. Here the CDR3 DNA reads TGCGCCAGCAGTGAATTGCCTGGGCAGGAAGCTTTCTTT. This sequence encodes CASSELPGQEAFF.

The table lists this clone with a count of one. The V and J genes are TRBV9 and TRBJ2-3; TRBD2 aligns across 9 bases. With 1 base clipped from V and 5 bases from J, the junction kept 8 bases outside the gene matches. The length of the CDR3 is 16 residues. Germline CDR1 reads SGDLS; CDR2 reads YYNGEE. CDR3 amino acids: CASSVKAGGHGDTQYF. Here the CDR3 DNA reads TGTGCCAGCAGCGTAAAAGCGGGGGGACATGGAGATACGCAGTATTTT.

The CDR3 DNA sequence: TGCGCCAGCAGCCCTAGACTAGGAGATACGCAGTATTTT. This gives the protein CASSPRLGDTQYF. V is TRBV5-1 and J is TRBJ2-3, with TRBD2 as a possible D gene (6 bases). Germline values: CDR1 SGHRS, CDR2 YFSETQ. This CDR3 is 13 amino acids long. V lost 4 bases, J lost 5 bases, and 11 bases lay in between.

The chain is built from TRBV18 and TRBJ1-2; D is undetermined. Looked up from germline, CDR1 is KGHSH and CDR2 is LQKENI. Trimming left V 2 bases short and J 3 bases short, with 22 bases between. This CDR3 has 18 residues. CDR3 in DNA: TGTGCCAGCTCACCAAGAGGTATTGGCGGCTCCGACGACTATGGCTACACCTTC. Its translation: CASSPRGIGGSDDYGYTF.

The V call is TRBV18, the J call TRBJ1-5, with TRBD1 matching over 10 bases. CDR3 size: 14 residues. V shed 6 bases, J shed 4 bases, and the junction held 3 bases outside the gene matches. CDR1 and CDR2 from the germline V gene are KGHSH and LQKENI. In DNA, the CDR3 is TGTGCCAGCTCCAGGGACAGGGGAAATCAGCCCCAGCATTTT. Translated, it gives CASSRDRGNQPQHF. The variable domain in full, with the rest retrieved from reference TRBV18 and TRBJ1-5, is NAGVMQNPRHLVRRRGQEARLRCSPMKGHSHVYWYRQLPEEGLKFMVYLQKENIIDESGMPKERFSAEFPKEGPSILRIQQVVRGDSAAYFCASSRDRGNQPQHFGDGTRLSIL.

The V call is TRBV30, the J call TRBJ2-7, with 10 bases fitting TRBD1. The CDR3 covers 14 residues. Looked up from germline, CDR1 is GTSNPN and CDR2 is SVGIG (reference sequence). V dropped 3 bases and J dropped 3; count of bases not matched to a gene: 5. The DNA of the CDR3 is TGTGCCTGGAGGGAGGACAGGGGGTTCTACGAGCAGTACTTC. Translated: CAWREDRGFYEQYF.

This clone was detected a few times. The rearrangement uses TRBV29-1 and TRBJ1-1; perhaps TRBD1 as D (5 bases). Germline CDR1 and CDR2: SQVTM and ANQGSEA. This CDR3 contains 13 residues. V was cut by 6 bases and J by 3 bases, with 14 bases left in between. The CDR3 sequence: CSVRVGMDTEAFF. The CDR3 nucleotides are TGCAGCGTCAGGGTAGGAATGGACACTGAAGCTTTCTTT.

In this sample, this clone turned up a few times. The chain links TRBV3-1 (or the pseudogene TRBV3-2) to TRBJ1-2; unclear D gene. The CDR3 spans 12 residues. V was cut by 3 bases and J by 3 bases, with 5 bases left in between. Germline assignment: CDR1 LGHDT and CDR2 YNNKEL (reference sequence). The CDR3 sequence: CASSQADYGYTF. The CDR3, as DNA: TGTGCCAGCAGCCAGGCGGACTATGGCTACACCTTC.

The gene calls are TRBV12-5 and TRBJ1-5, with 11 bases fitting TRBD1. V was clipped by 0 bases and J by 7 bases; unmatched bases: 8. This CDR3 contains 17 residues. Germline assignment: CDR1 LGHNT and CDR2 FRNRAP. The DNA for the CDR3 is TGTGCTAGTGGTTTGGTACTGGGACAGGGGGTCGGACAGCCCCAGCATTTT. As protein: CASGLVLGQGVGQPQHF.

The chain combines TRBV5-1 with TRBJ1-6, with D possibly TRBD1 on 6 matching bases. Trimming shortened V by 2 bases and J by 10 bases, and 22 bases separated the two germline ends. There are 17 residues in the CDR3. Germline assignment: CDR1 SGHRS and CDR2 YFSETQ. The CDR3 DNA follows: TGCGCCAGCAGCTTCCTGACAGGTGGGGACAAGGGGTCACCCCTCCACTTT. This gives the protein CASSFLTGGDKGSPLHF.

This clone was detected once. V is TRBV7-9 and J is TRBJ2-1, with TRBD2 identical over 10 bases. This CDR3 is 17 amino acids long. V lost 5 bases, J lost 4 bases, and 11 bases stayed unmatched. Germline V lookup: CDR1 SEHNR, CDR2 FQNEAQ (reference sequence). The CDR3 loop reads CASSPRTSGIKYNEQFF. DNA for the CDR3: TGTGCCAGCAGCCCGCGGACTAGCGGAATCAAATACAATGAGCAGTTCTTC.

This clone was observed once. The CDR3 coding sequence is TGTGCCAGCAGTAAAGAGGGACAGGCCCTAGCCAAAAACATTCAGTACTTC. Its translation is CASSKEGQALAKNIQYF. The chain carries TRBV21-1 and TRBJ2-4; whether TRBD1, the table's D call, matches the DNA was not checked. TRBV21-1 has pseudogene status. CDR3 length equals 17 residues.

In this sample, this clone turned up once. A read error may produce the germline difference seen at one junction end. The chain joins TRBV9 to TRBJ2-2; TRBD2 matches at 9 bases. This CDR3 spans 14 amino acids. CDR1 SGDLS and CDR2 YYNGEE come from the germline V gene. The CDR3 DNA reads as TGTGCCAGCAGTGTAGCGGGGGACACCGGGGAGCTGTTTTTT. It specifies CASSVAGDTGELFF.

This chain uses TRBV29-1 with TRBJ1-4, with 12 bases identical to TRBD1. The trim removed 3 bases at V and 7 bases at J, leaving 0 bases unmatched. Germline lookup yields CDR1 SQVTM and CDR2 ANQGSEA. This CDR3 has 13 residues. CDR3 amino acids: CSVEGQGAEKLFF. The DNA of the CDR3 is TGCAGCGTTGAGGGACAGGGGGCTGAAAAACTGTTTTTT.

The chain uses TRBV9 and TRBJ2-7, with TRBD2 matching 11 bases. CDR1 and CDR2 from the germline V gene are SGDLS and YYNGEE. The V and J ends lost 1 base and 6 bases, in that order; junction bases with no gene match: 9. This CDR3 spans 16 amino acids. CDR3 DNA: TGTGCCAGCAGCGTAAATTTAAGACTAGCGGGGAGCGAGCAGTACTTC. Its translation: CASSVNLRLAGSEQYF.

The gene calls are TRBV5-5 and TRBJ1-3, with 7 positions matching TRBD1. The trim removed 5 bases at V and 0 bases at J, leaving 8 bases unmatched. Looked up from germline, CDR1 is SGHKS and CDR2 is YYEKEE (reference sequence). This CDR3 has 16 residues. This CDR3 is CASSYLGDSSGNTIYF. CDR3 sequence (DNA): TGTGCCAGCAGTTACCTCGGGGACAGCTCTGGAAACACCATATATTTT.

The V gene is TRBV30, the J gene TRBJ1-1; no clear D. Germline lookup yields CDR1 GTSNPN and CDR2 SVGIG (reference sequence). The CDR3 has 13 amino acids. Trimming took 1 base from V and 10 from J, leaving 16 bases between them. CDR3: CAWSAGVRGGAFF. DNA of the CDR3: TGTGCCTGGAGTGCAGGAGTTAGAGGAGGAGCTTTCTTT. Combining the CDR3 with reference TRBV30 and TRBJ1-1 gives the whole variable domain SQTIHQWPATLVQPVGSPLSLECTVEGTSNPNLYWYRQAAGRGLQLLFYSVGIGQISSEVPQNLSASRPQDRQFILSSKKLLLSDSGFYLCAWSAGVRGGAFFGQGTRLTVV.

V and J are TRBV6-2 or TRBV6-3 and TRBJ1-6, with 7 bases aligning to TRBD1. V dropped 5 bases and J dropped 7; count of bases not matched to a gene: 5. The CDR3 contains 14 residues. The germline CDR1 and CDR2 sequences are MNHEY and SVGEGT. The CDR3 DNA sequence: TGTGCCAGCAGTACAAGGGGGCCGAATTCACCCCTCCACTTT. Its translation: CASSTRGPNSPLHF.

This rearrangement joins TRBV4-3 to TRBJ1-2; D not certain. Looked up from germline, CDR1 is LGHNA and CDR2 is YSLEER. Trimming removed 1 base at V and 7 bases at J, with 22 bases between. There are 17 residues in the CDR3. CDR3: CASSQGLSGFPAGGYTF. The CDR3 bases are TGCGCCAGCAGCCAAGGTTTGTCAGGTTTCCCAGCTGGTGGCTACACCTTC.

The chain recombines TRBV18 with TRBJ2-1, with 10 positions matching TRBD1. The germline gives CDR1 KGHSH, CDR2 LQKENI. Losses at the gene ends were 5 bases for V and 2 bases for J; bases not matched to a gene: 3. The length of the CDR3 is 15 residues. CDR3 sequence (DNA): TGTGCCAGCTCAAAAGGGACAGGGGCCTACAATGAGCAGTTCTTC. It encodes CASSKGTGAYNEQFF. Drawing the rest from reference TRBV18 and TRBJ2-1, the complete variable domain is NAGVMQNPRHLVRRRGQEARLRCSPMKGHSHVYWYRQLPEEGLKFMVYLQKENIIDESGMPKERFSAEFPKEGPSILRIQQVVRGDSAAYFCASSKGTGAYNEQFFGPGTRLTVL.

The chain joins TRBV5-8 to TRBJ2-3; 10 bases are a match to TRBD1. The trim removed 0 bases at V and 4 bases at J, leaving 5 bases unmatched. Germline CDR1 is SGHTS and CDR2 is YDEGEE. The CDR3 extends over 16 amino acids. The CDR3: CASSLGGQGKADTQYF. DNA for the CDR3: TGTGCCAGCAGCTTGGGGGGACAGGGGAAGGCAGATACGCAGTATTTT.

The V and J genes are TRBV4-1 and TRBJ1-2, with no clear D. V was cut by 9 bases and J by 0 bases, with 11 bases left in between. The germline CDR1 and CDR2 sequences are MGHRA and YSYEKL. CDR3 length equals 13 residues. CDR3 amino acids: CASRPSPNYGYTF. In DNA form, the CDR3 reads TGCGCCAGTCGCCCCAGTCCTAACTATGGCTACACCTTC.

This clone was seen a single time. The gene calls are TRBV5-1 and TRBJ2-5; TRBD1 matches at 8 bases. The CDR3 spans 16 residues. V lost 2 bases to trimming and J lost 5 bases; unmatched junction nucleotides: 11. In germline, CDR1 is SGHRS, CDR2 YFSETQ. The CDR3 nucleotides read TGCGCCAGCAGCTTCAGAGGGCAGGGGGCTGGGGAGACCCAGTACTTC. Protein product: CASSFRGQGAGETQYF.

This chain links TRBV5-6 with TRBJ2-5; maybe TRBD2 (6 bases). Trimming took 0 bases from V and 5 from J, leaving 11 bases between them. Per germline, CDR1 SGHDT and CDR2 YYEEEE. This CDR3 has 14 amino acids. The CDR3 DNA reads as TGTGCCAGCAGCTTGGGGAGGGCCCGGGAGACCCAGTACTTC. Encoded protein: CASSLGRARETQYF.

The chain joins TRBV7-3 to TRBJ2-2, with a tentative D call TRBD2 (6 bases). This CDR3 region has 15 residues. Trimming stripped 7 bases from V and 2 bases from J, with 14 bases between. The germline gives CDR1 SGHTA, CDR2 FQGTGA. The CDR3 nucleotides are TGTGCCAGCAATTTGGGGGGAGGAAACACCGGGGAGCTGTTTTTT. It yields the protein CASNLGGGNTGELFF.

The chain carries TRBV30 and TRBJ1-1; D is ambiguous. Germline V gene lookup returns CDR1 GTSNPN and CDR2 SVGIG (reference sequence). The length of the CDR3 is 14 residues. Trimming took off 0 bases at V and 1 base at J, with 9 bases between the two ends. CDR3 sequence reads: CAWSVRAWNTEAFF. CDR3 nucleotide sequence: TGTGCCTGGAGTGTGAGAGCCTGGAACACTGAAGCTTTCTTT.

This clone was seen a few times. This chain links TRBV4-2 with TRBJ2-1, with 9 bases lining up with TRBD2. CDR1 LGHNA and CDR2 YNFKEQ come from the germline V gene. The trim removed 4 bases at V and 2 bases at J, leaving 3 bases unmatched. This CDR3 comprises 15 residues. In nucleotides, the CDR3 is TGTGCCAGCAGCCCTAGCGGGGTCCCCTACAATGAGCAGTTCTTC. This translates into CASSPSGVPYNEQFF.